Shown below are 7 T cell receptor beta chains from a single sample sequenced in a study of shared clonotypes between healthy human individuals. Repertoires were generated with immunoSEQ multiplex PCR, while TCRdb's copy carries only in-frame clones and drops some. The profile shows 450,000 to 600,000 clones, approximately 85% of them singletons. The specimen sequenced was PBMCs. These receptors were obtained from a woman in her thirties or forties in good health. Some clones in this sample may be carry-over from other donors' samples.

V gene TRBV4-3 combines with J gene TRBJ2-1; 8 positions agree with TRBD2. The CDR3 sequence is 16 residues long. V dropped 2 bases and J dropped 3; count of bases not matched to a gene: 6. Germline CDR1 LGHNA, CDR2 YSLEER. The CDR3 DNA sequence: TGCGCCAGCAGCCAAACACCCACTAGCGGCTACAATGAGCAGTTCTTC. Its protein product is CASSQTPTSGYNEQFF.

This clone was seen more than once but under ten times. The chain is built from TRBV5-1 and TRBJ2-7; 7 bases fit TRBD1. This CDR3 region has 15 residues. Germline CDR1 and CDR2: SGHRS and YFSETQ. After removal of 4 bases from V and 0 bases from J, the junction contained 7 bases not matched to a gene. The CDR3 region has the DNA TGCGCCAGCAGCGAGACAGGGCTTCGCTCCTACGAGCAGTACTTC. It codes for CASSETGLRSYEQYF.

Here the CDR3 reads CASSVAQGKLFF. The CDR3 nucleotides are TGTGCCAGCAGTGTAGCGCAGGGGAAGCTGTTTTTT. This chain connects TRBV2 to TRBJ2-2; D is perhaps TRBD1 (6 bases). The CDR3 contains 12 residues. V was shortened by 4 bases and J by 12 bases, with 12 bases between the two germline ends. Looked up from germline, CDR1 is SNHLY and CDR2 is FYNNEI.

This clone was observed a single time. The chain is built from TRBV5-6 and TRBJ2-4, with a tentative D call TRBD2 (6 bases). Trimming pared 4 bases from V and 0 bases from J, leaving 17 bases between. The CDR3 totals 17 residues. Per germline, CDR1 SGHDT and CDR2 YYEEEE. This CDR3 reads CASSPGGIGLAKNIQYF. As DNA, the CDR3 is TGTGCCAGCAGCCCCGGCGGGATCGGCCTAGCCAAAAACATTCAGTACTTC.

V usage is TRBV28 and J usage is TRBJ2-1; the D gene could be TRBD1 or TRBD2 (5 bases each). Trimming took off 4 bases at V and 3 bases at J, with 16 bases between the two ends. CDR3 length: 16 amino acids. Per the germline V gene, CDR1 is MDHEN and CDR2 is SYDVKM. As DNA, the CDR3 is TGTGCCAGCAGTTCCGCCGGGACGAAGGTCTACAATGAGCAGTTCTTC. Its translation: CASSSAGTKVYNEQFF.

The V call is TRBV9, the J call TRBJ2-2; unclear D gene. Trimming stripped 0 bases from V and 0 bases from J, with 6 bases between. CDR1 is SGDLS and CDR2 is YYNGEE in the germline V gene. The length of the CDR3 is 15 residues. The CDR3 spells CASSVARSNTGELFF. The CDR3 DNA is TGTGCCAGCAGCGTAGCCCGTTCGAACACCGGGGAGCTGTTTTTT. Full variable domain (missing parts from reference TRBV9 and TRBJ2-2): DSGVTQTPKHLITATGQRVTLRCSPRSGDLSVYWYQQSLDQGLQFLIQYYNGEERAKGNILERFSAQQFPDLHSELNLSSLELGDSALYFCASSVARSNTGELFFGEGSRLTVL.

The chain links TRBV2 to TRBJ2-3, with D possibly being TRBD2 (6 bases). The germline V gene encodes CDR1 SNHLY and CDR2 FYNNEI. V lost 6 bases, J lost 6 bases, and 13 bases lay in between. This CDR3 contains 13 residues. CDR3 in amino acids: CASRDYGRDTQYF. The CDR3 DNA is TGTGCCAGCAGGGACTATGGCCGGGATACGCAGTATTTT.